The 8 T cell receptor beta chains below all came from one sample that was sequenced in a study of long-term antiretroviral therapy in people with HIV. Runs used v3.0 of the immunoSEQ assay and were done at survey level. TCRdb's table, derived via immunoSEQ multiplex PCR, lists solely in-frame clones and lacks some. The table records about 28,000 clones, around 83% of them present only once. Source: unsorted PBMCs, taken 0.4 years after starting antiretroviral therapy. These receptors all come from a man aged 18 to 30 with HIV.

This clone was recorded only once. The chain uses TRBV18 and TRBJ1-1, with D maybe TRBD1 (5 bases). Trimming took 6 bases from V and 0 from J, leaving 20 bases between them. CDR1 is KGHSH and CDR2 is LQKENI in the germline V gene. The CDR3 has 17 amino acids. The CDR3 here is CASSPGREEDLNTEAFF. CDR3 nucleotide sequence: TGTGCCAGCTCCCCGGGCAGGGAGGAAGACCTGAACACTGAAGCTTTCTTT.

CDR3 DNA sequence: TGTGCCAGCAGCCCGGGGGGCGGGGGGGCATTAGAGACCCAGTACTTC. The encoded protein is CASSPGGGGALETQYF. The chain joins TRBV28 to TRBJ2-5, with 9 bases that match TRBD2. The CDR3 runs 16 residues. J gave up 4 bases and V 6 bases, and 12 bases lay outside the gene matches. Germline CDR1 MDHEN, CDR2 SYDVKM.

This chain's CDR3 is CASSLGGTSGRYEQYF. The DNA of the CDR3 is TGTGCCAGCAGCTTAGGGGGGACTAGCGGGAGATACGAGCAGTACTTC. The gene calls are TRBV7-2 and TRBJ2-7; 14 bases align to TRBD2. With 1 base clipped from V and 4 bases from J, the junction kept 3 bases outside the gene matches. Germline loops: CDR1 SGHTA, CDR2 FQGNSA. The CDR3 contains 16 residues.

The CDR3 sequence is CASSLPGQGRGYTF. The CDR3 nucleotides are TGTGCCAGCAGTTTGCCGGGACAGGGACGTGGCTACACCTTC. This sequence joins TRBV6-6 and TRBJ1-2; 9 bases fit TRBD1. The CDR3 sequence is 14 residues long. The trim removed 4 bases at V and 7 bases at J, leaving 7 bases unmatched. Per the germline V gene, CDR1 is MNHNY and CDR2 is SVGAGI (reference sequence).

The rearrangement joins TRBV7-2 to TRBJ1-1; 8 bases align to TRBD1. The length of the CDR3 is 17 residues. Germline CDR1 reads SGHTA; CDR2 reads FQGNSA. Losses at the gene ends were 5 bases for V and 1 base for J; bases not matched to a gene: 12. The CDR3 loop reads CASSIPGGQVWNTEAFF. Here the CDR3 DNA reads TGTGCCAGCAGCATCCCAGGGGGCCAGGTGTGGAACACTGAAGCTTTCTTT. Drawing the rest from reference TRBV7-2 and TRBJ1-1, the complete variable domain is GAGVSQSPSNKVTEKGKDVELRCDPISGHTALYWYRQSLGQGLEFLIYFQGNSAPDKSGLPSDRFSAERTGGSVSTLTIQRTQQEDSAVYLCASSIPGGQVWNTEAFFGQGTRLTVV.

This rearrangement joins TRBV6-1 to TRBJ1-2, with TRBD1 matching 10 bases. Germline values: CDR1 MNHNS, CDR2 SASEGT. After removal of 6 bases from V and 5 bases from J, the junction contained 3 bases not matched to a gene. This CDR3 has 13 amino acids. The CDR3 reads CASSGGQGYGYTF. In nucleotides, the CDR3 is TGTGCCAGCAGCGGGGGACAGGGGTATGGCTACACCTTC.

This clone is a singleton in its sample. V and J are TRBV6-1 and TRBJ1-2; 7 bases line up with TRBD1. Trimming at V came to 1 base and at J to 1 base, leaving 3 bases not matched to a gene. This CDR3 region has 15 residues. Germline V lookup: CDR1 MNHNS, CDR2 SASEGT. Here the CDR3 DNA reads TGTGCCAGCAGTGAAGGGACAGGATTTAACTATGGCTACACCTTC. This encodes CASSEGTGFNYGYTF.

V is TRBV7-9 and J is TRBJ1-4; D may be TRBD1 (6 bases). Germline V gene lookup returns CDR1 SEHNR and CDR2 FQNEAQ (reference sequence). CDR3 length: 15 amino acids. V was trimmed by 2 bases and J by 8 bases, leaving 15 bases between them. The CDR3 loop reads CASSLFRGAEEKLFF. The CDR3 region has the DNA TGTGCCAGCAGCTTATTCCGGGGGGCAGAGGAAAAACTGTTTTTT.